This T cell receptor beta chain was recovered during a study of T cell responses to AZD1222 COVID-19 vaccine (dated by TCRdb to the early 2020s). Background for the entire study: Because spike-specific TCR depth and breadth did not differ between the two schedules, AZD1222 recipients who got a second dose at roughly 4 weeks were pooled with those who got a second dose at roughly 12 weeks. A total of 230 to 250 trial participants underwent TCR sequencing, of whom some 210 received two doses of AZD1222 and about 25 received two doses of the MenACWY control vaccine. Trial participants were enrolled by age into 18-55, 56-69 and 70-plus year subgroups, with around 150, 28 and 57 TCR-sequenced participants respectively.

The CDR3 numbers 18 residues from cysteine through phenylalanine. CDR3 DNA only is kept here, 54 bases in frame from base 1. V gives up 0 bases and J gives up 0 bases, and the segment between their germline ends measures 15 bases. CDR1 and CDR2, looked up from the germline V gene (reference sequence), are LNHDA and SQIVND. The CDR3 regions of human TCRbeta chains were analyzed by immunosequencing. The original methods were these. Repertoire TCRs were matched against a reference library of SARS-CoV-2-specific TCRs generated with the MIRA antigen-specificity platform. Breadth was defined as the fraction of unique TCRs that were SARS-CoV-2-associated, and depth was defined as the fraction of total T cells that were SARS-CoV-2-associated. Using the MIRA data, each spike-specific TCR was mapped to the spike region that the TCR reacts to and placed in a CD4 or CD8 class. Log10-transformed breadth and depth values were compared by one-way ANOVA with Sidak's multiple comparisons tests. TCRdb retrieved this table from immuneACCESS and kept in-frame rearrangements only. Not all clones are present; in checked studies, unresolved V genes account for under half, and no reason is known for the remainder. That table furnishes V, J and clone size, whereas the DNA furnished D and trimming. Within this sample are around 97,000 clones, with about nine tenths of them counted one time only. Together, the top ten hold roughly 44% of the sample.

The time point label on this specimen signifies: baseline before first vaccination. Samples from vaccinated people were obtained from the UK trials COV001 and COV002, which included a single-blind randomized controlled phase 2/3 trial of AZD1222 (ChAdOx1 nCoV-19) in healthy adults. For TCRbeta chain sequencing, PBMC samples were collected from trial participants at day 0 and at day 28 after the second dose. Summary of the overall study and its limitations: After two AZD1222 doses, both the breadth and the depth of spike-specific TCRs were significantly higher than at day 0 and than in MenACWY recipients. Nearly half of unique spike-specific TCRs reportedly recognized epitopes outside regions mutated in the B.1.351 and B.1.1.7 variants. Participants were mostly white British, with more females than males. The authors suggested clonal diversity may have been underestimated. No day 14 peak-response samples were available, so repertoires were characterized only after the peak T cell response. In the small 56-69-year group, the increase in depth fell short of significance, most likely because of low power. Only a handful of AZD1222 recipients were SARS-CoV-2 seropositive at baseline, limiting conclusions about previously exposed vaccinees. The whole spike protein was spanned by vaccine-associated CD4 TCRs, and dominant responses were seen in regions 160-218 and 743-854.

A remark on this clone: Which antigen it targets is not known. Base qualities are not at hand, and no much larger clone is one base apart.

The TCR comes from an adult in good health. The rearranged segments are TRBV19 and TRBJ2-1, with the D gene too uncertain to name. The sample was peripheral blood, taken on day 0 of AZD1222 vaccination. The CDR3 here reads CASSIDHFRTSSYNEQFF. In nucleotide form, the sequence is TGTGCCAGTAGTATAGATCATTTTAGGACGAGCTCCTACAATGAGCAGTTCTTC.